Sequencing of this T cell receptor (beta chain) was carried out in a study of T cells in Graves' hyperthyroidism and ophthalmopathy. From RNA transcripts, TCR beta CDR3 regions were amplified. The HTBI primer set served for first-round RT-PCR of the TCR CDR3. MiXCR, run by TCRdb on the multiplex PCR reads, gives a single entry per CDR3 protein. The table shows 700,000 or so distinct CDR3 sequences, with around 15% occurring only once. Patients showing uncontrolled infection, other autoimmune disease, pregnancy or lactation were ineligible. The study's findings and limits: Model output signaled ophthalmopathy a median approximately 6.2 months ahead of onset.

The V segment lost 6 bases and the J segment 3 bases; nucleotides outside the gene matches: 8. The CDR3 length is 16 residues. Germline CDR1 MDHEN, CDR2 SYDVKM. This clonotype was picked up many times. Antigen: not known. The chain combines TRBV28 with TRBJ1-5, with 10 bases lining up with TRBD1. What was sequenced was blood. This clonotype originated in a woman aged 50 to 65 with Graves' ophthalmopathy. Here the CDR3 reads CASRPTGTGDNQPQHF. CDR3 DNA: TGTGCCAGCAGGCCGACCGGGACAGGGGACAATCAGCCCCAGCATTTT.